This TCR beta chain was captured in a study of cytomegalovirus exposure and HLA in healthy donors. Study results and limitations: The Asian-associated ancestry cluster reportedly had fewer N-insertions than the roughly 720-donor mean in a later analysis. Confirmation in vitro established that a few CMV-associated chains were specific for CMV antigens. A missense DCLRE1C variant was associated with V- and J-gene trimming of TCR beta chains in a later analysis, and an independent cohort replicated the association.

The CDR3 has 13 residues. Germline CDR1 and CDR2: SGHRS and YFSETQ. The V and J ends lost 3 bases and 3 bases respectively, with 9 bases between them. The PCR made use of 60 Vbeta and 13 Jbeta primers. The data were produced by immunoSEQ multiplex PCR, yet TCRdb's version contains in-frame clones alone and is incomplete. The data contain about 160,000 clones, roughly 80% of them seen just once; the ten biggest clones take up approximately 1.4%. Notes on this clone: Its antigen is currently unknown.

This receptor was obtained from a woman aged 30 to 39 in good health and CMV-seronegative. Sequenced: PBMCs. The V and J genes are TRBV5-1 and TRBJ1-2; tentative D call: TRBD1 (6 bases). The CDR3 region has the DNA TGCGCCAGCAGCTCCGGGACATACTATGGCTACACCTTC. This sequence encodes CASSSGTYYGYTF.